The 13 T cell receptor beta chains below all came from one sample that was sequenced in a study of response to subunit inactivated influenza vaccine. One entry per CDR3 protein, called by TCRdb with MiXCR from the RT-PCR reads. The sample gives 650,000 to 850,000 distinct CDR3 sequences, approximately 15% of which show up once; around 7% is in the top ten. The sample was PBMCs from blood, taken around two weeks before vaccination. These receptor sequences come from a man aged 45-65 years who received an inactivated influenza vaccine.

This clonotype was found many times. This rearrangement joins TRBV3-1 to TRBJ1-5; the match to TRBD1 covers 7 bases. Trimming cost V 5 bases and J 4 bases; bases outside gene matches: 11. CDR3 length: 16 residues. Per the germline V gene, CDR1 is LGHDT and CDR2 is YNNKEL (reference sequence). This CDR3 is CASSDSQGSGNQPQHF. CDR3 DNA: TGTGCCAGCAGCGATTCACAGGGGTCGGGGAATCAGCCCCAGCATTTT.

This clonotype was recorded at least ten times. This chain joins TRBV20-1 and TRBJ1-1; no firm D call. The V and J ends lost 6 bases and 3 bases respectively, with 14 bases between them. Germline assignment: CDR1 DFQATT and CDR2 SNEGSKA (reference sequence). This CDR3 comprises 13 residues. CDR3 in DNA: TGCAGTGCCCCCCTCAGTGGGCACACTGAAGCTTTCTTT. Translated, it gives CSAPLSGHTEAFF.

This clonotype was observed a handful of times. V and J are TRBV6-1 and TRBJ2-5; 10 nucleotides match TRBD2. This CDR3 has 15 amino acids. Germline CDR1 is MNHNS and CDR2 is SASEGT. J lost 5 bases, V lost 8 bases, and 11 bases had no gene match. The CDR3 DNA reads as TGTGCCAGCTGCTTAGCGGGAGGCCCCCGGGAGACCCAGTACTTC. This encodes CASCLAGGPRETQYF.

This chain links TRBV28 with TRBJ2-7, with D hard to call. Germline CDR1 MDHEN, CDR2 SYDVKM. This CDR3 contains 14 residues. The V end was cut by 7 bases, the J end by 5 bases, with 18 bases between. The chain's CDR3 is CASNNRALSHEQYF. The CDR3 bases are TGTGCCAGCAATAACCGGGCCCTATCCCACGAGCAGTACTTC.

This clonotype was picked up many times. For the CDR3, the DNA is TGCGCCAGCAGCTTAACCGGGACAGTAAGCAATGAGCAGTTCTTC. It translates to CASSLTGTVSNEQFF. This chain connects TRBV5-1 to TRBJ2-1; 7 bases fit TRBD1. J lost 6 bases, V lost 2 bases, and 8 bases had no gene match. Germline V gives CDR1 SGHRS, CDR2 YFSETQ. This CDR3 comprises 15 residues.

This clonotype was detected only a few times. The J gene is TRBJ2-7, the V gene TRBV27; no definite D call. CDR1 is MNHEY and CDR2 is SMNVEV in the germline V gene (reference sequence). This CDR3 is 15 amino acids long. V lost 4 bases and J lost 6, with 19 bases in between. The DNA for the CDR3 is TGTGCCAGCAGTTCATATTCGGGCCCTTTCGGCGAGCAGTACTTC. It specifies CASSSYSGPFGEQYF.

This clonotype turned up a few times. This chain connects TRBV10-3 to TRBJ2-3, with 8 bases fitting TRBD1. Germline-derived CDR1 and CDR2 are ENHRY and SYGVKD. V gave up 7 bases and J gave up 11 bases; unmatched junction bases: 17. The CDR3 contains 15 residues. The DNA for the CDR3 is TGTGCCATCACAAATAGTGACAGGGGATTATTTATGCAGTATTTT. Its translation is CAITNSDRGLFMQYF.

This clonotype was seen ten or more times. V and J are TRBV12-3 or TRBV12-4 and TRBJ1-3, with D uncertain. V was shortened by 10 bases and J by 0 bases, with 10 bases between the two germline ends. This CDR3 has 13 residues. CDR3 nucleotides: TGTGCCACTCTGGTCAGCTCTGGAAACACCATATATTTT. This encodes CATLVSSGNTIYF.

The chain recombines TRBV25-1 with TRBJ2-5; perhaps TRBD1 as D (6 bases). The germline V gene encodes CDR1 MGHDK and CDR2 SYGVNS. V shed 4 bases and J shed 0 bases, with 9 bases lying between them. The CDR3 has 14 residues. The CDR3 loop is CASSAHRDQETQYF. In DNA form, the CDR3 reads TGTGCCAGCAGTGCCCACAGGGACCAAGAGACCCAGTACTTC.

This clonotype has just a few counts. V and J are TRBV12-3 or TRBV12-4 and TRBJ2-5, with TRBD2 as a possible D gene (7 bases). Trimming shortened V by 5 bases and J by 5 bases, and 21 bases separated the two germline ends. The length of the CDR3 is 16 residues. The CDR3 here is CASSPRLRGGGETQYF. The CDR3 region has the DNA TGTGCCAGCAGTCCCCGCTTACGGGGAGGGGGGGAGACCCAGTACTTC.

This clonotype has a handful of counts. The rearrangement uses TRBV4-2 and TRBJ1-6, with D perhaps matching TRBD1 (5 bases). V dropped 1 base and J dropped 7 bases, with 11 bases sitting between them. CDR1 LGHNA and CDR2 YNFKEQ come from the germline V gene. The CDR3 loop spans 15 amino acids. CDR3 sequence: CASSQVGRVNSPLHF. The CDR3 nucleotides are TGTGCCAGCAGCCAAGTCGGCAGGGTAAATTCACCCCTCCACTTT.

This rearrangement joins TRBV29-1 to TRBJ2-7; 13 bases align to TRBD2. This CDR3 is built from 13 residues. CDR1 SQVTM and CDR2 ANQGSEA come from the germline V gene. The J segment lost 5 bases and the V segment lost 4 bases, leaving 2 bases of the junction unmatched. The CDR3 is CSVGTSGGDEQYF. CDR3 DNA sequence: TGCAGCGTTGGGACTAGCGGGGGTGACGAGCAGTACTTC.

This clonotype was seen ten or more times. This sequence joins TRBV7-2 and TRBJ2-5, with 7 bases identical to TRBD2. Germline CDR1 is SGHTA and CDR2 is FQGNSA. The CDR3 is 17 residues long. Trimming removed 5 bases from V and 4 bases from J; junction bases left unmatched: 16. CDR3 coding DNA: TGTGCCAGCAGCCCCGGTCAAGCGGGATTTGGGGGAGAGACCCAGTACTTC. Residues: CASSPGQAGFGGETQYF.